A single sample is the source of the 13 T cell receptor beta chains below, sequenced in a study of T cell changes during pregnancy in multiple sclerosis. Sequencing was performed with immunoSEQ multiplex PCR; in TCRdb, only in-frame clones are kept and a portion is missing. The profile shows 38,000 or so clones, nearly 90% of them singletons. The material sequenced was CD4+ T cells from peripheral blood mononuclear cells, taken in the second trimester of pregnancy. The receptor source for this set is a female donor with multiple sclerosis, enrolled in a pregnancy study.

This chain connects TRBV5-4 to TRBJ1-4, with 9 bases fitting TRBD1. The CDR3 contains 14 residues. Germline V gene lookup returns CDR1 SGHNT and CDR2 YYREEE (reference sequence). With V trimmed by 4 bases and J by 7 bases, 5 bases remained unmatched. The CDR3 region has the DNA TGTGCCAGCAGCCGTGGGACAGGGCCTGAAAAACTGTTTTTT. Translation gives CASSRGTGPEKLFF.

The chain couples TRBV5-4 to TRBJ2-5; 9 bases fit TRBD2. The CDR3 sequence is 15 residues long. V dropped 4 bases and J dropped 3; count of bases not matched to a gene: 7. The germline gives CDR1 SGHNT, CDR2 YYREEE (reference sequence). CDR3 nucleotide sequence: TGTGCCAGCAGCACCCGGACTAGCGTTAAAGAGACCCAGTACTTC. This codes for CASSTRTSVKETQYF. The full variable domain, with the rest looked up from reference TRBV5-4 and TRBJ2-5, is ETGVTQSPTHLIKTRGQQVTLRCSSQSGHNTVSWYQQALGQGPQFIFQYYREEENGRGNFPPRFSGLQFPNYSSELNVNALELDDSALYLCASSTRTSVKETQYFGPGTRLLVL.

The chain uses TRBV11-2 and TRBJ1-3; D uncertain. Trimming removed 0 bases at V and 0 bases at J, with 9 bases between. This CDR3 is built from 16 residues. The germline V gene has CDR1 SGHAT and CDR2 FQNNGV. The CDR3 sequence is CASSLEGQNSGNTIYF. The DNA of the CDR3 is TGTGCCAGCAGCTTAGAGGGCCAGAACTCTGGAAACACCATATATTTT.

This chain joins TRBV7-2 and TRBJ1-5, with 7 bases aligning to TRBD1. J lost 1 base, V lost 1 base, and 4 bases had no gene match. Germline V gene data show CDR1 as SGHTA and CDR2 as FQGNSA. The CDR3 consists of 16 residues. The CDR3 loop is CASSLEGALSNQPQHF. Written as DNA, the CDR3 is TGTGCCAGCAGCTTAGAGGGGGCGCTGAGCAATCAGCCCCAGCATTTT.

This chain uses TRBV4-2 with TRBJ1-3; 12 bases line up with TRBD1. CDR3 size: 17 residues. The trim removed 3 bases at V and 4 bases at J, leaving 7 bases unmatched. CDR1 and CDR2 (germline): LGHNA, YNFKEQ. This CDR3 is CASSQLSGTGGGNTIYF. The CDR3 region has the DNA TGTGCCAGCAGCCAGCTCTCCGGGACAGGGGGCGGAAACACCATATATTTT.

This rearrangement joins TRBV7-9 to TRBJ1-3; D is unclear. V was shortened by 3 bases and J by 2 bases, with 11 bases between the two germline ends. Germline loops: CDR1 SEHNR, CDR2 FQNEAQ (reference sequence). This CDR3 has 15 amino acids. The CDR3 loop reads CASSLGAGAGNTIYF. DNA of the CDR3: TGTGCCAGCAGCTTGGGAGCAGGCGCTGGAAACACCATATATTTT.

This chain connects TRBV28 to TRBJ2-7; TRBD2 matches 10 bases. The CDR3 runs to 15 residues. Unmatched junction bases numbered 10, after V lost 7 bases and J lost 4 bases. CDR1 is MDHEN, CDR2 SYDVKM, per germline. CDR3 bases: TGTGCCAGCAACCCGGGACTAGCGAAGCCTTACGAGCAGTACTTC. Amino acids: CASNPGLAKPYEQYF. Full variable domain (missing parts from reference TRBV28 and TRBJ2-7): DVKVTQSSRYLVKRTGEKVFLECVQDMDHENMFWYRQDPGLGLRLIYFSYDVKMKEKGDIPEGYSVSREKKERFSLILESASTNQTSMYLCASNPGLAKPYEQYFGPGTRLTVT.

The chain combines TRBV7-6 with TRBJ2-3; the D gene is possibly TRBD2 (5 bases). CDR1 is SGHVS, CDR2 FNYEAQ, per germline. CDR3 size: 16 residues. V lost 5 bases, J lost 6 bases, and 21 bases lay in between. As DNA, the CDR3 is TGTGCCAGCAGCGCGGGTTGGGCGGGTCCCTCGGATACGCAGTATTTT. Translated, it gives CASSAGWAGPSDTQYF.

J is TRBJ2-7 and V is TRBV28, with TRBD2 as a possible D gene (5 bases). V dropped 4 bases and J dropped 2 bases, with 6 bases sitting between them. This CDR3 contains 12 residues. Germline CDR1 and CDR2: MDHEN and SYDVKM. The CDR3 DNA reads as TGTGCCAGCAGTTCCGGGACCTACGAGCAGTACTTC. Residues: CASSSGTYEQYF.

This clone was seen a single time. This chain connects TRBV28 to TRBJ1-5; D ambiguous. The CDR3 has 14 amino acids. Germline CDR1 is MDHEN and CDR2 is SYDVKM. V was trimmed by 10 bases and J by 6 bases, leaving 19 bases between them. The CDR3, as DNA: TGTGCCACCCACTCTTCGACAAGCGGTCAGCCCCAGCATTTT. It is translated as CATHSSTSGQPQHF.

J is TRBJ2-3 and V is TRBV27; 10 nucleotides align to TRBD2. Germline CDR1 reads MNHEY; CDR2 reads SMNVEV (reference sequence). The length of the CDR3 is 15 residues. V trimming: 6 bases; J trimming: 4 bases; junction bases outside the gene matches: 7. The CDR3, as DNA: TGTGCCAGCAGCCTAGCGGGAGAGAGGGCAGATACGCAGTATTTT. As protein: CASSLAGERADTQYF.

The CDR3 coding sequence is TGTGCCAGCAGCCAACAGTTGCAAGAGACCCAGTACTTC. Translation gives CASSQQLQETQYF. The chain joins TRBV14 to TRBJ2-5; D not resolved. The CDR3 totals 13 residues. V was pared by 2 bases and J by 2 bases, with 6 bases between. Germline V gives CDR1 SGHDN, CDR2 FVKESK.

The chain is built from TRBV7-9 and TRBJ1-1; D is uncertain. The V end lost 3 bases, the J end lost 5 bases, and 13 bases lay between the germline ends. Germline V gene sequence: CDR1 SEHNR, CDR2 FQNEAQ (reference sequence). The CDR3 consists of 14 residues. The CDR3 DNA follows: TGTGCCAGCAGCTTTCTGGGAGGTCAGACTGAAGCTTTCTTT. It translates to CASSFLGGQTEAFF.